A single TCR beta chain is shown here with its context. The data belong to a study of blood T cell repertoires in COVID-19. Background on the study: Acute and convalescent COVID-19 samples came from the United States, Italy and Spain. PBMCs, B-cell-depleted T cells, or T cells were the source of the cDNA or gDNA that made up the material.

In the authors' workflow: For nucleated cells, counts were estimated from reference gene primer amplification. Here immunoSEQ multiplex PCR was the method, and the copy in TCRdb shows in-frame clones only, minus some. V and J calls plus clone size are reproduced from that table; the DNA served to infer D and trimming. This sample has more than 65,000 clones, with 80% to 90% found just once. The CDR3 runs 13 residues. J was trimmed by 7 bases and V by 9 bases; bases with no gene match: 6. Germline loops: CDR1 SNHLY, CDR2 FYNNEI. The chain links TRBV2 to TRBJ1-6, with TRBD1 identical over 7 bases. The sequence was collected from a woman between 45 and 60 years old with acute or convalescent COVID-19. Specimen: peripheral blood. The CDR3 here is CASQGQPNSPLHF. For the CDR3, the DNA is TGTGCCAGTCAGGGACAGCCGAATTCACCCCTCCACTTT.